The rows below give T cell receptor beta chains drawn from one sample of a study of vaccination effects on CD4 cells after COVID-19. Their specific antigens are unknown. The method was immunoSEQ multiplex PCR; TCRdb's version includes in-frame clones alone and lacks a portion of them. The table shows about 24,000 clones, with around 74% occurring only once. Sequenced here: CD4+ T cells from PBMCs cultured with SARS-CoV-2 spike peptides, sampled before COVID-19 vaccination. The receptors originated from a human donor who received a COVID-19 vaccine. Each CDR3 is given with its conserved first and last residue. The D gene is left open where the match is weak. Expanded clones get a size class; other rows say once, few or many, or leave the size out.

V gene: TRBV20-1; D gene: TRBD1; J gene: TRBJ1-1; clone size: NA; CDR3 protein: CSAGQGEAFF; CDR3 DNA: TGCAGTGCCGGACAGGGAGAGGCTTTCTTT
V gene: TRBV5-1; D gene: NA; J gene: TRBJ2-5; clone size: NA; CDR3 protein: CASSQGSGTPFRETQYF; CDR3 DNA: TGCGCCAGCAGCCAAGGAAGCGGGACACCGTTCAGAGAGACCCAGTACTTC
V gene: TRBV5-4; D gene: TRBD2; J gene: TRBJ2-5; clone size: NA; CDR3 protein: CASSQASGAGRETQYF; CDR3 DNA: TGTGCCAGCAGTCAAGCTAGCGGGGCGGGAAGAGAGACCCAGTACTTC
V gene: TRBV6-5; D gene: TRBD1; J gene: TRBJ1-1; clone size: NA; CDR3 protein: CASIPGQGLLTEAFF; CDR3 DNA: TGTGCCAGCATCCCGGGACAGGGGCTTCTCACTGAAGCTTTCTTT
V gene: TRBV5-1; D gene: NA; J gene: TRBJ2-1; clone size: NA; CDR3 protein: CASSSGQEYNEQFF; CDR3 DNA: TGCGCCAGCAGCTCGGGGCAGGAGTACAATGAGCAGTTCTTC
V gene: TRBV18; D gene: NA; J gene: TRBJ2-2; clone size: NA; CDR3 protein: CASSPGTSGAGELFF; CDR3 DNA: TGTGCCAGCTCACCCGGGACCTCTGGGGCCGGGGAGCTGTTTTTT
V gene: TRBV3-1/TRBV3-2; D gene: TRBD2; J gene: TRBJ2-1; clone size: NA; CDR3 protein: CASSLGTRWSEQFF; CDR3 DNA: TGTGCCAGCAGCCTTGGGACTAGGTGGTCTGAGCAGTTCTTC
V gene: TRBV7-8; D gene: NA; J gene: TRBJ2-1; clone size: NA; CDR3 protein: CASSSGNLALSYNEQFF; CDR3 DNA: TGTGCCAGCAGCTCAGGTAATCTAGCGCTATCCTACAATGAGCAGTTCTTC
V gene: TRBV19; D gene: TRBD1; J gene: TRBJ1-2; clone size: NA; CDR3 protein: CASNLGWGTDYNYGYTF; CDR3 DNA: TGTGCCAGTAACCTAGGATGGGGGACAGACTATAACTATGGCTACACCTTC
V gene: TRBV3-1/TRBV3-2; D gene: NA; J gene: TRBJ1-2; clone size: NA; CDR3 protein: CASSQDGTGRLYGYTF; CDR3 DNA: TGTGCCAGCAGCCAAGATGGGACGGGGAGGCTCTATGGCTACACCTTC
V gene: TRBV19; D gene: NA; J gene: TRBJ1-2; clone size: NA; CDR3 protein: CASSIDRDIFFEANYGYTF; CDR3 DNA: TGTGCCAGTAGTATAGATCGGGACATATTCTTTGAAGCTAACTATGGCTACACCTTC
V gene: TRBV6-5; D gene: NA; J gene: TRBJ1-1; clone size: NA; CDR3 protein: CASSYSPGLGDTEAFF; CDR3 DNA: TGTGCCAGCAGTTACTCGCCAGGGCTGGGGGACACTGAAGCTTTCTTT
V gene: TRBV24-1; D gene: TRBD1; J gene: TRBJ2-1; clone size: NA; CDR3 protein: CATGTGNEQFF; CDR3 DNA: TGTGCCACGGGGACAGGCAATGAGCAGTTCTTC
V gene: TRBV5-5; D gene: NA; J gene: TRBJ1-4; clone size: NA; CDR3 protein: CASSPRTDEKLFF; CDR3 DNA: TGTGCCAGCAGCCCCCGGACAGACGAAAAACTGTTTTTT
V gene: TRBV5-1; D gene: TRBD2; J gene: TRBJ2-7; clone size: NA; CDR3 protein: CASSPGGAFHEQYF; CDR3 DNA: TGCGCCAGCAGCCCCGGGGGGGCGTTCCACGAGCAGTACTTC
V gene: TRBV7-9; D gene: NA; J gene: TRBJ2-1; clone size: NA; CDR3 protein: CASSQGGGQSNEQFF; CDR3 DNA: TGTGCCAGCAGCCAAGGAGGGGGACAGAGTAATGAGCAGTTCTTC
V gene: TRBV2; D gene: NA; J gene: TRBJ2-7; clone size: NA; CDR3 protein: CASSAAYEQYF; CDR3 DNA: TGTGCCAGCAGTGCAGCCTACGAGCAGTACTTC
V gene: TRBV19; D gene: TRBD2; J gene: TRBJ2-7; clone size: once; CDR3 protein: CASRLVAGGGSYEQYF; CDR3 DNA: TGTGCCAGTAGACTAGTAGCGGGGGGAGGCTCCTACGAGCAGTACTTC
V gene: TRBV29-1; D gene: NA; J gene: TRBJ2-1; clone size: NA; CDR3 protein: CSVVERYNEQFF; CDR3 DNA: TGCAGCGTTGTCGAGAGGTACAATGAGCAGTTCTTC
V gene: TRBV20-1; D gene: NA; J gene: TRBJ1-2; clone size: NA; CDR3 protein: CSASAANYGYTF; CDR3 DNA: TGCAGTGCTAGTGCAGCGAACTATGGCTACACCTTC
V gene: TRBV30; D gene: TRBD2; J gene: TRBJ2-2; clone size: NA; CDR3 protein: CAWSGTSVTGELFF; CDR3 DNA: TGTGCCTGGTCCGGGACTAGTGTGACCGGGGAGCTGTTTTTT
V gene: TRBV24-1; D gene: NA; J gene: TRBJ2-3; clone size: NA; CDR3 protein: CATAHGDTQYF; CDR3 DNA: TGTGCCACCGCTCACGGAGATACGCAGTATTTT
V gene: TRBV7-9; D gene: TRBD2; J gene: TRBJ2-5; clone size: NA; CDR3 protein: CASSLGLAGDGSETQYF; CDR3 DNA: TGTGCCAGCAGCTTGGGACTAGCGGGAGACGGGTCTGAGACCCAGTACTTC
V gene: TRBV10-2; D gene: TRBD1; J gene: TRBJ1-4; clone size: NA; CDR3 protein: CASRQGSEKLFF; CDR3 DNA: TGCGCCAGCAGACAGGGGAGTGAAAAACTGTTTTTT
V gene: TRBV5-4; D gene: NA; J gene: TRBJ1-2; clone size: few; CDR3 protein: CASSLQGPYGYTF; CDR3 DNA: TGTGCCAGCAGCTTGCAGGGGCCCTATGGCTACACCTTC
V gene: TRBV27; D gene: NA; J gene: TRBJ2-1; clone size: few; CDR3 protein: CASRTTGFGRNEQFF; CDR3 DNA: TGTGCCAGCAGGACAACAGGGTTCGGGAGAAATGAGCAGTTCTTC
V gene: TRBV6-5; D gene: TRBD1; J gene: TRBJ2-7; clone size: NA; CDR3 protein: CASSRDRDYEQYF; CDR3 DNA: TGTGCCAGCAGTCGGGACAGGGATTACGAGCAGTACTTC
V gene: TRBV12-5; D gene: TRBD1; J gene: TRBJ2-1; clone size: NA; CDR3 protein: CASGDRVPYNEQFF; CDR3 DNA: TGTGCTAGTGGGGACAGGGTTCCATACAATGAGCAGTTCTTC
V gene: TRBV9; D gene: NA; J gene: TRBJ1-2; clone size: NA; CDR3 protein: CASSPPGTPGYTF; CDR3 DNA: TGTGCCAGCAGCCCACCCGGGACACCCGGCTACACCTTC
V gene: TRBV15; D gene: TRBD1; J gene: TRBJ2-7; clone size: NA; CDR3 protein: CATSHRGSDEQYF; CDR3 DNA: TGTGCCACCAGCCACAGGGGCTCAGACGAGCAGTACTTC
V gene: TRBV18; D gene: TRBD1; J gene: TRBJ1-1; clone size: NA; CDR3 protein: CASSLYAGTANTEAFF; CDR3 DNA: TGTGCCAGCTCACTATACGCCGGGACAGCGAACACTGAAGCTTTCTTT
V gene: TRBV6-1; D gene: NA; J gene: TRBJ1-2; clone size: few; CDR3 protein: CASSERGYGYTF; CDR3 DNA: TGTGCCAGCAGTGAACGGGGCTATGGCTACACCTTC
V gene: TRBV25-1; D gene: NA; J gene: TRBJ1-1; clone size: NA; CDR3 protein: CASRPQGEITEAFF; CDR3 DNA: TGTGCCAGCAGGCCACAGGGCGAAATCACTGAAGCTTTCTTT
V gene: TRBV25-1; D gene: TRBD2; J gene: TRBJ2-7; clone size: NA; CDR3 protein: CASSDPGLATPYEQYF; CDR3 DNA: TGTGCCAGCAGTGACCCGGGACTAGCGACGCCCTACGAGCAGTACTTC
V gene: TRBV10-2; D gene: NA; J gene: TRBJ2-1; clone size: NA; CDR3 protein: CASSDQLRSSYNEQFF; CDR3 DNA: TGCGCCAGCAGTGATCAGCTACGGAGCTCCTACAATGAGCAGTTCTTC
V gene: TRBV10-1; D gene: TRBD1; J gene: TRBJ2-1; clone size: few; CDR3 protein: CASSRQGTYNEQFF; CDR3 DNA: TGCGCCAGCAGTAGACAGGGGACCTACAATGAGCAGTTCTTC
V gene: TRBV6-4; D gene: NA; J gene: TRBJ2-6; clone size: NA; CDR3 protein: CASSEISGANVLTF; CDR3 DNA: TGTGCCAGCAGTGAAATCTCTGGGGCCAACGTCCTGACTTTC
V gene: TRBV18; D gene: TRBD1; J gene: TRBJ1-1; clone size: once; CDR3 protein: CASSPGQGGTAEAFF; CDR3 DNA: TGTGCCAGCTCACCCGGACAGGGGGGGACCGCTGAAGCTTTCTTT
V gene: TRBV3-1/TRBV3-2; D gene: NA; J gene: TRBJ1-2; clone size: NA; CDR3 protein: CASSQVGREALYGYTF; CDR3 DNA: TGTGCCAGCAGCCAAGTAGGTAGGGAGGCCCTTTATGGCTACACCTTC
V gene: TRBV6-5; D gene: NA; J gene: TRBJ2-2; clone size: NA; CDR3 protein: CASGSRLNTGELFF; CDR3 DNA: TGTGCCAGCGGGTCCAGACTGAACACCGGGGAGCTGTTTTTT
V gene: TRBV3-1/TRBV3-2; D gene: NA; J gene: TRBJ1-5; clone size: NA; CDR3 protein: CASSQGSQPQHF; CDR3 DNA: TGTGCCAGCAGCCAAGGGTCTCAGCCCCAGCATTTT
V gene: TRBV5-1; D gene: NA; J gene: TRBJ2-1; clone size: NA; CDR3 protein: CASSLASGSYNEQFF; CDR3 DNA: TGCGCCAGCAGCTTGGCGAGCGGCTCCTACAATGAGCAGTTCTTC
V gene: TRBV27; D gene: NA; J gene: TRBJ2-7; clone size: NA; CDR3 protein: CASSNGVPTSYEQYF; CDR3 DNA: TGTGCCAGCAGTAACGGGGTTCCTACCTCCTACGAGCAGTACTTC
V gene: TRBV5-1; D gene: TRBD2; J gene: TRBJ2-1; clone size: few; CDR3 protein: CASSSIVSSGRGVYNEQFF; CDR3 DNA: TGCGCCAGCAGTTCCATCGTATCTAGCGGGAGGGGGGTTTACAATGAGCAGTTCTTC
V gene: TRBV10-1; D gene: NA; J gene: TRBJ2-7; clone size: NA; CDR3 protein: CASRPGDSYEQYF; CDR3 DNA: TGCGCCAGCAGGCCAGGGGACTCCTACGAGCAGTACTTC
V gene: TRBV7-6; D gene: NA; J gene: TRBJ2-7; clone size: NA; CDR3 protein: CASSLYPGGQRYEQYF; CDR3 DNA: TGTGCCAGCAGCTTATATCCCGGGGGCCAGAGGTACGAGCAGTACTTC
V gene: TRBV3-1/TRBV3-2; D gene: NA; J gene: TRBJ2-5; clone size: NA; CDR3 protein: CASSPLRGQTQYF; CDR3 DNA: TGTGCCAGCAGCCCGCTCCGGGGGCAGACCCAGTACTTC
V gene: TRBV5-5; D gene: NA; J gene: TRBJ2-5; clone size: NA; CDR3 protein: CASSLQDQETQYF; CDR3 DNA: TGTGCCAGCAGCCTCCAGGACCAAGAGACCCAGTACTTC
V gene: TRBV5-1; D gene: TRBD1; J gene: TRBJ2-2; clone size: NA; CDR3 protein: CASSLGQGNTGELFF; CDR3 DNA: TGCGCCAGCAGCCTAGGACAGGGGAACACCGGGGAGCTGTTTTTT
V gene: TRBV11-2; D gene: NA; J gene: TRBJ2-7; clone size: NA; CDR3 protein: CASSFARRGSSYEQYF; CDR3 DNA: TGTGCCAGCAGCTTCGCAAGACGGGGAAGCTCCTACGAGCAGTACTTC
V gene: TRBV6-2/TRBV6-3; D gene: NA; J gene: TRBJ2-5; clone size: NA; CDR3 protein: CASSRGQETQYF; CDR3 DNA: TGTGCCAGCAGTCGGGGGCAAGAGACCCAGTACTTC